The 25 T cell receptor beta chains given below trace back to one sample, sequenced in a study of blood T cell repertoires in COVID-19 (TCRdb year 2020). The library came from the immunoSEQ multiplex PCR assay. TCRdb carries this immuneACCESS record with in-frame sequences only. Its versions omit some clonotypes, under half of them owing to an unresolved V gene in the studies checked, with the rest unexplained. The table for this sample lists 250,000 to 300,000 clones; roughly 93% of them were counted only once. The ten largest make up under 3% of the sample. What was sequenced was PBMCs or T cells enriched from blood (not recorded which). These TCRs come from a woman aged 40 to 49 with acute COVID-19.

The chain combines TRBV7-2 with TRBJ1-1; D unresolved. The CDR3 extends over 16 amino acids. CDR1 is SGHTA, CDR2 FQGNSA, per germline. The V gene lost 0 bases and the J gene lost 0 bases, with 11 bases spanning the gap. The CDR3 DNA reads as TGTGCCAGCAGCTTAGCGCTGGGCCTTATGAACACTGAAGCTTTCTTT. Amino acids: CASSLALGLMNTEAFF.

The CDR3 bases are TGCAGCGTTAAACCCGGGACAGGGAACACTGAAGCTTTCTTT. Translating it yields CSVKPGTGNTEAFF. V usage is TRBV29-1 and J usage is TRBJ1-1; TRBD1 matches at 8 bases. V was pared by 5 bases and J by 1 base, with 6 bases of the junction left unmatched. From germline, CDR1 is SQVTM and CDR2 ANQGSEA. The CDR3 has 14 amino acids.

DNA for the CDR3: TGTGCCAGCAGTCCCCAAGGGGAATCGGGCGGCTACACCTTC. This translates into CASSPQGESGGYTF. The rearrangement uses TRBV27 and TRBJ1-2, with D possibly TRBD1 on 5 matching bases. The CDR3 has 14 residues. The germline V gene has CDR1 MNHEY and CDR2 SMNVEV (reference sequence). Trimming removed 5 bases at V and 8 bases at J, with 18 bases between.

The chain links TRBV5-1 to TRBJ2-2, with 9 nucleotides matching TRBD1. Germline assignment: CDR1 SGHRS and CDR2 YFSETQ. The CDR3 is 15 residues long. J was trimmed by 4 bases and V by 5 bases; bases with no gene match: 6. The CDR3 DNA is TGCGCCAGCAGACCAGGGACAGGGACCACCGGGGAGCTGTTTTTT. This gives the protein CASRPGTGTTGELFF.

The gene calls are TRBV30 and TRBJ2-3; TRBD2 matches 8 bases. The CDR3 is 14 residues long. V trimming: 5 bases; J trimming: 3 bases; junction bases outside the gene matches: 7. Germline V gene sequence: CDR1 GTSNPN, CDR2 SVGIG (reference sequence). DNA for the CDR3: TGTGCCTGGGTGGAGCGGGGGTCTACAGATACGCAGTATTTT. Its translation is CAWVERGSTDTQYF.

V gene TRBV28 combines with J gene TRBJ1-2, with TRBD1 matching over 7 bases. Germline assignment: CDR1 MDHEN and CDR2 SYDVKM. The CDR3 consists of 15 residues. V lost 7 bases and J lost 6; bases outside the gene matches: 14. In nucleotides, the CDR3 is TGTGCCAGCAATTCATTTCCAGGGGGGATGGATGGCTACACCTTC. This translates into CASNSFPGGMDGYTF.

The V gene is TRBV28, the J gene TRBJ2-2, with 8 positions matching TRBD1. The CDR3 sequence is 16 residues long. The junction had 11 bases not matched to a gene; V was cut back by 6 bases and J by 5 bases. The germline V gene encodes CDR1 MDHEN and CDR2 SYDVKM. The CDR3 bases are TGTGCCAGCAGGAAACCTGACAGGGGTCGGACCGGGGAGCTGTTTTTT. The encoded protein is CASRKPDRGRTGELFF.

This clone appeared once. The genes are TRBV18 and TRBJ1-1; TRBD1 might be the D (6 bases). Per germline, CDR1 KGHSH and CDR2 LQKENI. V lost 8 bases, J lost 5 bases, and 18 bases lay in between. This CDR3 has 14 residues. This CDR3 reads CASTRTPGETEAFF. The CDR3 bases are TGTGCCAGCACCCGGACTCCAGGGGAGACTGAAGCTTTCTTT.

The genes are TRBV7-9 and TRBJ2-2, with D maybe TRBD2 (6 bases). V lost 3 bases, J lost 7 bases, and 12 bases lay in between. CDR3 length equals 14 residues. CDR1 is SEHNR, CDR2 FQNEAQ, per germline (reference sequence). The CDR3 loop is CASSFAGSSGELFF. The DNA of the CDR3 is TGTGCCAGCAGCTTTGCCGGGAGTAGCGGGGAGCTGTTTTTT.

The chain has TRBV7-6 and TRBJ2-3, with 12 bases matching TRBD2. Germline values: CDR1 SGHVS, CDR2 FNYEAQ. The junction had 7 bases not matched to a gene; V was cut back by 5 bases and J by 1 base. The CDR3 is 17 residues long. CDR3 DNA sequence: TGTGCCAGCAGCCCCCTTAGACTAGCGGGGGGCACAGATACGCAGTATTTT. Protein product: CASSPLRLAGGTDTQYF.

This chain connects TRBV10-1 to TRBJ2-4; 12 positions match TRBD1. CDR3 length equals 23 residues. J was trimmed by 3 bases and V by 8 bases; bases with no gene match: 29. Germline V gene sequence: CDR1 WNHNN, CDR2 SYGVQD (reference sequence). CDR3 loop: CASGRPGQGASGDPRVGKNIQYF. CDR3 DNA sequence: TGCGCCAGCGGACGTCCGGGACAGGGGGCTTCTGGGGACCCTCGAGTTGGCAAAAACATTCAGTACTTC.

The chain joins TRBV27 to TRBJ2-7; 9 nucleotides match TRBD1. Germline CDR1 and CDR2: MNHEY and SMNVEV (reference sequence). This CDR3 spans 15 amino acids. The V gene end was trimmed by 6 bases and the J gene end by 1 base; junction bases not matched to a gene: 7. This chain's CDR3 is CASRSGTGWSYEQYF. Here the CDR3 DNA reads TGTGCCAGCAGGTCGGGGACAGGGTGGTCCTACGAGCAGTACTTC.

The chain has TRBV6-1 and TRBJ2-1, with 10 bases aligning to TRBD2. Germline V gene lookup returns CDR1 MNHNS and CDR2 SASEGT. The CDR3 covers 11 residues. Trimming at V came to 6 bases and at J to 10 bases, leaving 0 bases not matched to a gene. CDR3 DNA sequence: TGTGCCAGCAGAGCGGGGGGGGAGCAGTTCTTC. It translates to CASRAGGEQFF.

The rearrangement uses TRBV7-8 and TRBJ2-2; weak D call: TRBD2 (6 bases). V dropped 3 bases and J dropped 5 bases, with 10 bases sitting between them. CDR1 and CDR2 (germline): SGHVS, FQNEAQ. The CDR3 has 14 amino acids. DNA of the CDR3: TGTGCCAGCAGCTTTGGACGGGAGACCGGGGAGCTGTTTTTT. As protein: CASSFGRETGELFF.

The rearrangement links TRBV30 to TRBJ1-3; D may be TRBD1 (6 bases). There are 14 residues in the CDR3. Germline V CDR1 and CDR2: GTSNPN, SVGIG (reference sequence). The germline V and J ends were trimmed by 5 bases and 0 bases, with 11 bases remaining between them. This CDR3 is CAWQTGNSGNTIYF. The CDR3 nucleotides read TGTGCCTGGCAGACAGGCAACTCTGGAAACACCATATATTTT.

This sequence joins TRBV19 and TRBJ1-3; D is undetermined. CDR3 length equals 15 residues. Germline loops: CDR1 LNHDA, CDR2 SQIVND (reference sequence). V gave up 0 bases and J gave up 4 bases, with 10 bases separating them. CDR3 protein: CASSIERRRGNTIYF. CDR3 sequence (DNA): TGTGCCAGTAGTATAGAAAGGCGGAGAGGAAACACCATATATTTT.

This sequence joins TRBV2 and TRBJ1-1, with D perhaps TRBD1 (6 bases). CDR3 size: 13 residues. With 8 bases removed from V and 5 bases from J, the gap between germline ends came to 15 bases. The germline gives CDR1 SNHLY, CDR2 FYNNEI. The CDR3 sequence: CASPGGGWTEAFF. The CDR3, as DNA: TGTGCCAGCCCGGGGGGGGGCTGGACTGAAGCTTTCTTT.

The chain is built from TRBV2 and TRBJ2-5, with 10 bases that match TRBD1. After removal of 6 bases from V and 6 bases from J, the junction contained 10 bases not matched to a gene. The CDR3 length is 15 residues. Germline assignment: CDR1 SNHLY and CDR2 FYNNEI. The DNA of the CDR3 is TGTGCCAGCAGGAAGGACAGGGGGTTTTTTCAGACCCAGTACTTC. It translates to CASRKDRGFFQTQYF.

The chain carries TRBV3-1 (or the pseudogene TRBV3-2) and TRBJ2-1; D is uncertain. Germline loops: CDR1 LGHDT, CDR2 YNNKEL (reference sequence). The CDR3 runs to 13 residues. Trimming shortened V by 3 bases and J by 7 bases, and 10 bases separated the two germline ends. The CDR3 reads CASSQPPRNEQFF. CDR3 in DNA: TGTGCCAGCAGCCAGCCTCCCAGAAATGAGCAGTTCTTC.

The rearrangement joins TRBV13 to TRBJ1-2; 8 bases line up with TRBD1. CDR3 length: 17 amino acids. CDR1 and CDR2 (germline): PRHDT, FYEKMQ (reference sequence). The junction had 18 bases not matched to a gene; V was cut back by 4 bases and J by 8 bases. CDR3 nucleotide sequence: TGTGCCAGCAGCTCGTCAGGGGGCTTTGGGTTAAATGAGGGCTACACCTTC. This sequence encodes CASSSSGGFGLNEGYTF.

The chain joins TRBV6-5 to TRBJ1-6; the match to TRBD1 covers 9 bases. V lost 9 bases and J lost 8; bases outside the gene matches: 8. Germline V gene data show CDR1 as MNHEY and CDR2 as SVGAGI. This CDR3 is 14 amino acids long. This CDR3 reads CASEPRQGDSPLHF. In nucleotides, the CDR3 is TGTGCCAGTGAACCACGACAGGGGGATTCACCCCTCCACTTT.

In this sample, this clone turned up once. The V and J genes are TRBV24-1 and TRBJ2-2; 8 bases fit TRBD2. CDR1 and CDR2 (germline): KGHDR, SFDVKD. Trimming cost V 4 bases and J 6 bases; bases outside gene matches: 12. This CDR3 comprises 17 residues. CDR3 protein: CATSDPPGGRKAGELFF. The CDR3 DNA reads TGTGCCACCAGTGACCCCCCGGGAGGGAGAAAGGCCGGGGAGCTGTTTTTT.

This clone was picked up a small number of times. This rearrangement joins TRBV5-1 to TRBJ2-7; TRBD1 is a possible D gene (5 bases). The CDR3 totals 14 residues. Trimming removed 0 bases from V and 3 bases from J, with 10 bases in between. Germline V gene sequence: CDR1 SGHRS, CDR2 YFSETQ. Here the CDR3 DNA reads TGCGCCAGCAGCTTGGAGGCAGGGATCTACGAGCAGTACTTC. The encoded protein is CASSLEAGIYEQYF.

This clone appeared a single time. The gene calls are TRBV6-2 or TRBV6-3 and TRBJ1-4, with D possibly matching TRBD1 (5 bases). The CDR3 has 12 amino acids. Trimming stripped 4 bases from V and 10 bases from J, with 10 bases between. Germline-derived CDR1 and CDR2 are MNHEY and SVGEGT. CDR3 residues: CASSLSTGKLFF. The CDR3, as DNA: TGTGCCAGCAGTTTGTCAACAGGAAAACTGTTTTTT.

The V call is TRBV27, the J call TRBJ1-6; D might be TRBD1 (5 bases). The V and J ends lost 4 bases and 0 bases respectively, with 16 bases between them. The CDR3 is made up of 18 amino acids. Germline V gene sequence: CDR1 MNHEY, CDR2 SMNVEV (reference sequence). Written as DNA, the CDR3 is TGTGCCAGCAGTTCCCGCCCCCGACAGCTCTCCTATAATTCACCCCTCCACTTT. As protein: CASSSRPRQLSYNSPLHF.